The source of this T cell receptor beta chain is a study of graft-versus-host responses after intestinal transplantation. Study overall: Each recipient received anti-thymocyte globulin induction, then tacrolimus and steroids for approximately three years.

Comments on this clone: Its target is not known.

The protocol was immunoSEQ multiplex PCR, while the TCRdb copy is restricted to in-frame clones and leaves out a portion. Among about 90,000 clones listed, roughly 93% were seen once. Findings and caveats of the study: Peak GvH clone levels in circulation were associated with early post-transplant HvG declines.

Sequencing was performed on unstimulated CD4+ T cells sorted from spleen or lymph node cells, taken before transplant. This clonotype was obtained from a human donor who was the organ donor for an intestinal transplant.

The CDR3: CASSKQTGGYSNQPQHF. Written as DNA, the CDR3 is TGCGCCAGCAGCAAGCAGACAGGGGGTTATAGCAATCAGCCCCAGCATTTT. The rearrangement links TRBV4-3 to TRBJ1-5; 9 nucleotides line up with TRBD1. CDR3 length: 17 amino acids. The germline V gene has CDR1 LGHNA and CDR2 YSLEER. After removal of 5 bases from V and 0 bases from J, the junction contained 8 bases not matched to a gene.